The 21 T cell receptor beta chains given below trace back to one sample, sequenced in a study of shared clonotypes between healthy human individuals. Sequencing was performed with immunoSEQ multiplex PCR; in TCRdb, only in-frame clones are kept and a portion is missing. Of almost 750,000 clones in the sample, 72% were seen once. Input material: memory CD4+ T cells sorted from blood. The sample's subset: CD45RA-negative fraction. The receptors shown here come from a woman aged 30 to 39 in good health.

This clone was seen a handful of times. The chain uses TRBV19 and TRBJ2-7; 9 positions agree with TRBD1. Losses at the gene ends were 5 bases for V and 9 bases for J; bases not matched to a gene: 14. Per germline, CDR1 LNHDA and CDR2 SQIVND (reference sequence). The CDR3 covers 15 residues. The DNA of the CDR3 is TGTGCCAGTAGTCCTCCGGGACAGGGCGTCGCTAGGCAGTACTTC. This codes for CASSPPGQGVARQYF.

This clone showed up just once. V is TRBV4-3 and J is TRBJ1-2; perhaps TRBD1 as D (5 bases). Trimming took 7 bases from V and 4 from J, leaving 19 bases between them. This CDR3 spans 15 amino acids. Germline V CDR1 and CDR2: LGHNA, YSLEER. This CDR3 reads CASTPTIGGSYGYTF. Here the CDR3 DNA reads TGCGCCAGCACTCCAACCATCGGGGGATCCTATGGCTACACCTTC.

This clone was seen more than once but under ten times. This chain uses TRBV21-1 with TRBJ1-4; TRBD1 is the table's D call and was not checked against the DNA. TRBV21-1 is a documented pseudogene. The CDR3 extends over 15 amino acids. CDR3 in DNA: TGTGCCAGCAGCAAGCCGGGACAGCGGCAAGAAAAACTGTTTTTT. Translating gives CASSKPGQRQEKLFF.

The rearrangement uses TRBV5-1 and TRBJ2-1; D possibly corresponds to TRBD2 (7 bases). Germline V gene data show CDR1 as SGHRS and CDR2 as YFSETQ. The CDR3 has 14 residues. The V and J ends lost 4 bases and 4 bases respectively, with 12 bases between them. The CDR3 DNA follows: TGCGCCAGCAGCCCGGGGGGCGTTTACAATGAGCAGTTCTTC. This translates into CASSPGGVYNEQFF.

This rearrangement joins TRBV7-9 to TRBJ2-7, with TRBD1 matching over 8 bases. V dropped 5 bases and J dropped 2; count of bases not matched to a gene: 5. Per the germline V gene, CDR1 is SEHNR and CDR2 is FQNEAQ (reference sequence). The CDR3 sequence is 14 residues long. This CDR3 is CASSADRETYEQYF. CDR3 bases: TGTGCCAGCAGCGCGGACAGGGAGACCTACGAGCAGTACTTC.

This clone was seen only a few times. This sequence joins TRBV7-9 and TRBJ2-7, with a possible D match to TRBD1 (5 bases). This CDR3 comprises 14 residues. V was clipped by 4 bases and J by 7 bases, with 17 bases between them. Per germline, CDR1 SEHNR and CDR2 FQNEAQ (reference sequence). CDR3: CASSYGQSTAEQYF. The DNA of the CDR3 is TGTGCCAGCAGCTACGGACAATCCACGGCGGAGCAGTACTTC.

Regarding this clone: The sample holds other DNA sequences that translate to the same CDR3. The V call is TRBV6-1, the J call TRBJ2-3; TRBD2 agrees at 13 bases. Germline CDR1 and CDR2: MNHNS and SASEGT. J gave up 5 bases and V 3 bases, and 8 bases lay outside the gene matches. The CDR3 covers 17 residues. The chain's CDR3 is CASSDFTSGRAKDTQYF. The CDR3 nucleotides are TGTGCCAGCAGTGATTTTACTAGCGGGAGGGCCAAAGATACGCAGTATTTT.

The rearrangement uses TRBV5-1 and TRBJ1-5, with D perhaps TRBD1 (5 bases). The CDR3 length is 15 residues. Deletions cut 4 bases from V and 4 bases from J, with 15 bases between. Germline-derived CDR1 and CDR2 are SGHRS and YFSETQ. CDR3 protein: CASSPGGALNQPQHF. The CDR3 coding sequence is TGCGCCAGCAGCCCCGGGGGAGCGTTGAATCAGCCCCAGCATTTT.

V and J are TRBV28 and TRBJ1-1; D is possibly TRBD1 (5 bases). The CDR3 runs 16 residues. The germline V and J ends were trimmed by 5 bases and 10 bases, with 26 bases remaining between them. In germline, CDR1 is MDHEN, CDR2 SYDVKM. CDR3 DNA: TGTGCCAGCAGTCTGCCACCTACGGGACGCCCTAAGAGAGCTTTCTTT. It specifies CASSLPPTGRPKRAFF.

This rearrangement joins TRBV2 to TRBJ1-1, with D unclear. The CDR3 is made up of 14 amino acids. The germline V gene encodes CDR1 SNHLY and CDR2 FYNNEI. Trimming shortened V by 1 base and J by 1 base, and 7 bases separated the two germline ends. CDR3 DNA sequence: TGTGCCAGCAGTGAAGGTTACGGGAACACTGAAGCTTTCTTT. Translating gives CASSEGYGNTEAFF. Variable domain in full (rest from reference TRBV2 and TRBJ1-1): EPEVTQTPSHQVTQMGQEVILRCVPISNHLYFYWYRQILGQKVEFLVSFYNNEISEKSEIFDDQFSVERPDGSNFTLKIRSTKLEDSAMYFCASSEGYGNTEAFFGQGTRLTVV.

CDR3 DNA sequence: TGTGCCAGCAGCTTAGGAGGGACTAGCGGGAAGGGTGAGCAGTTCTTC. Translated: CASSLGGTSGKGEQFF. This chain uses TRBV7-9 with TRBJ2-1; 13 bases are a match to TRBD2. The CDR3 extends over 16 amino acids. Germline values: CDR1 SEHNR, CDR2 FQNEAQ (reference sequence). Trimming took 1 base from V and 9 from J; bases not matched to a gene: 6.

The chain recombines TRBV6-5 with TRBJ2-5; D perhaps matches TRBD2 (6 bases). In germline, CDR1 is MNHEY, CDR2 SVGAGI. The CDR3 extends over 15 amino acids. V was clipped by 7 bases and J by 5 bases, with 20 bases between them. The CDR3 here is CASTSPPGSGETQYF. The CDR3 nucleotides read TGTGCCAGCACTTCTCCCCCCGGGAGTGGCGAGACCCAGTACTTC.

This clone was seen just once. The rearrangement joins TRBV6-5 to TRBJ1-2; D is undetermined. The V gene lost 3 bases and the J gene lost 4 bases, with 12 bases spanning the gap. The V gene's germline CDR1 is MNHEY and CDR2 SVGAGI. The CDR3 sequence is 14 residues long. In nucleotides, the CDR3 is TGTGCCAGCAGTTATTCCAGGCGAGCCTATGGCTACACCTTC. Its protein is CASSYSRRAYGYTF.

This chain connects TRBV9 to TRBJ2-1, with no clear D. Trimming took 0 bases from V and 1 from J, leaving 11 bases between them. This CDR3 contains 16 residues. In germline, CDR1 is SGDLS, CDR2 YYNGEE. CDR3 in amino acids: CASSVGASRSYNEQFF. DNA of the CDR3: TGTGCCAGCAGCGTAGGCGCCAGCAGGTCCTACAATGAGCAGTTCTTC. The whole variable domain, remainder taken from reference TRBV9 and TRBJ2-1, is DSGVTQTPKHLITATGQRVTLRCSPRSGDLSVYWYQQSLDQGLQFLIQYYNGEERAKGNILERFSAQQFPDLHSELNLSSLELGDSALYFCASSVGASRSYNEQFFGPGTRLTVL.

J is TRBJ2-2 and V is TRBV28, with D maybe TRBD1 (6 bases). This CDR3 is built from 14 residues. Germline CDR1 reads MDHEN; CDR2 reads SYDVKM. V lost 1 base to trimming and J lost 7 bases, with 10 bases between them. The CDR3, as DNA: TGTGCCAGCAGTTTATCCCCGACAGGCGGGGAGCTGTTTTTT. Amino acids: CASSLSPTGGELFF.

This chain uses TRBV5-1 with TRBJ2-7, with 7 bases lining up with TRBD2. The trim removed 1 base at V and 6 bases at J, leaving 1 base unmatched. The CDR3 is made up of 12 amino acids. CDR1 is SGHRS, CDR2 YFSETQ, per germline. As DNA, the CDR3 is TGCGCCAGCAGCTTGATAGCGGGCGAGCAGTACTTC. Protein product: CASSLIAGEQYF.

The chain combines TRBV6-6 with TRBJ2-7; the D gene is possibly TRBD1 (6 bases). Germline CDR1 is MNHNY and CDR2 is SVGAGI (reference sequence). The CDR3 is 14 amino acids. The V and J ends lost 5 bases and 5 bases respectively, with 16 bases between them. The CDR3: CASSTWSRGNEQYF. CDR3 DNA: TGTGCCAGCAGTACCTGGTCCAGGGGCAACGAGCAGTACTTC.

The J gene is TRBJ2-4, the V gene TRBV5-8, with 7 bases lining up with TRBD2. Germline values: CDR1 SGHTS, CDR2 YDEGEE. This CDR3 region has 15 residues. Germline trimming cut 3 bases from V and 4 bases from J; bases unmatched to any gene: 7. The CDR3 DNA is TGTGCCAGCAGCTCCCTGGGGAGGGCAAAAAACATTCAGTACTTC. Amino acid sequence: CASSSLGRAKNIQYF.

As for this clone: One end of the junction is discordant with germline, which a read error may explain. The CDR3 nucleotides read TGTGCCAGCAGCTTACGACAGGAGGGGAAAGATTTT. This gives the protein CASSLRQEGKDF. The chain carries TRBV11-2 and TRBJ1-3; D may be TRBD1 (6 bases). This CDR3 region has 12 residues. Germline V CDR1 and CDR2: SGHAT, FQNNGV.

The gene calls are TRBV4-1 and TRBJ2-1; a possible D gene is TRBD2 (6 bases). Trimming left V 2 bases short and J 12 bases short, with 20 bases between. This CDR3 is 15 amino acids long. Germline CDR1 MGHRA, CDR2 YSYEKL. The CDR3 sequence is CASSQPGMVGGRQFF. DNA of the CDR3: TGCGCCAGCAGCCAACCTGGTATGGTGGGGGGACGGCAGTTCTTC.

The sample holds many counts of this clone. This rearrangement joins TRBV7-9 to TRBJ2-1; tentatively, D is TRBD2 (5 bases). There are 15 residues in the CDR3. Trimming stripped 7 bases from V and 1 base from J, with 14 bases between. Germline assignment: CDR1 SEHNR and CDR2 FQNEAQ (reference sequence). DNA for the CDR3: TGTGCCAGCACCATTAATAGCGAGTCCTACAATGAGCAGTTCTTC. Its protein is CASTINSESYNEQFF. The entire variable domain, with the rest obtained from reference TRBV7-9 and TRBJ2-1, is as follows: DTGVSQNPRHKITKRGQNVTFRCDPISEHNRLYWYRQTLGQGPEFLTYFQNEAQLEKSRLLSDRFSAERPKGSFSTLEIQRTEQGDSAMYLCASTINSESYNEQFFGPGTRLTVL.